This note documents a single T cell receptor beta chain sequence. Its target is unknown. These data are taken from a study of cytomegalovirus exposure and HLA in healthy donors. Researchers ran the PCR with 60 Vbeta and 13 Jbeta primers. Repertoires were generated with immunoSEQ multiplex PCR, while TCRdb's copy carries only in-frame clones and drops some. The table lists roughly 250,000 clones, 80% to 90% of them singletons. Overall study results and limits: Cytomegalovirus-associated TCR beta chains were listed, numbering approximately 150.

This CDR3 has 14 amino acids. V was pared by 4 bases and J by 5 bases, with 4 bases of the junction left unmatched. From germline, CDR1 is SGHTA and CDR2 FQGNSA. The rearrangement joins TRBV7-2 to TRBJ2-3, with TRBD2 matching over 9 bases. The receptor's source is a woman aged 40 to 50 in good health and CMV-seropositive. Sequenced input: PBMCs. The CDR3 is CASSSTSGQDTQYF. The CDR3 bases are TGTGCCAGCAGCTCAACTAGCGGGCAAGATACGCAGTATTTT.